Below, one TCR beta chain is given with its context. The antigen remains undetermined. The CDR3 is made up of 17 amino acids. Trimming removed 0 bases from V and 4 bases from J; junction bases left unmatched: 11. Germline V gene sequence: CDR1 SGHRS, CDR2 YFSETQ. The data were obtained in a study of cytomegalovirus exposure and HLA in healthy donors. Study results and caveats: Cytomegalovirus status was reportedly diagnosed by the classifier with high specificity and sensitivity.

Here immunoSEQ multiplex PCR was the method, and the copy in TCRdb shows in-frame clones only, minus some. The sample yields under 75,000 clones, 90% to 96% seen once. Sequenced sample: PBMCs. This receptor was taken from a woman aged 18-29 years in good health and CMV-seronegative. V usage is TRBV5-1 and J usage is TRBJ2-5, with 8 bases identical to TRBD2. This CDR3 reads CASSLGLGGRNGETQYF. Written as DNA, the CDR3 is TGCGCCAGCAGCTTGGGCCTCGGCGGGAGGAACGGAGAGACCCAGTACTTC.